The entry that follows covers one T cell receptor (beta chain) sequence. The entry originates in a study of CD8 T cells in Susac syndrome. RNA was extracted with the RNeasy kit, and a quantity of roughly 0.5 to 1 ug was reverse transcribed using random hexamers. TCRdb processed the immunoSEQ multiplex PCR reads anew with MiXCR; each CDR3 protein has one entry. Counted here are 250,000 to 300,000 distinct CDR3 sequences, 89% occurring once; the ten biggest clones make up under 0.2%. V was pared by 2 bases and J by 2 bases, with 3 bases of the junction left unmatched. The CDR3 runs 16 residues. The V gene's germline CDR1 is SGHAT and CDR2 FQNNGV.

Specimen: CD8+ T cells from PBMCs. The sequence was obtained from a human donor with multiple sclerosis. V and J are TRBV11-2 and TRBJ2-7, with 13 bases aligning to TRBD2. The DNA of the CDR3 is TGTGCCAGCAGCTTACCGGGACTAGCGGGAACCTACGAGCAGTACTTC. It codes for CASSLPGLAGTYEQYF.